This TCR beta chain was identified in a study of T cells in Graves' hyperthyroidism and ophthalmopathy. Study overall: The initial diagnosis was the point when peripheral blood was collected, ahead of any treatment. Broader study findings: Most thyroid clonotypes expanded above 0.001 appeared in blood too.

In its sample, this clonotype was seen a few times. Its specificity is unknown. Germline CDR1 and CDR2: SGHTA and FQGNSA. Losses at the gene ends were 6 bases for V and 7 bases for J; bases not matched to a gene: 9. This CDR3 is 14 amino acids long. The TCR beta CDR3 regions underwent amplification using RNA transcripts as the source. HTBI primers were used for first-round RT-PCR of the TCR CDR3. A single record per CDR3 protein comes from TCRdb applying MiXCR to the multiplex PCR reads. The sample contains some 500,000 distinct CDR3 sequences, 13% to 15% of which appear only once. Sequencing was performed on blood. The chain combines TRBV7-2 with TRBJ1-2; TRBD1 matches at 9 bases. This TCR was sampled from a woman aged 18-29 years with Graves' hyperthyroidism. The CDR3 loop reads CASSHRGPAGGYTF. For the CDR3, the DNA is TGTGCCAGCAGTCACAGGGGGCCAGCGGGTGGCTACACCTTC.